These 16 T cell receptor beta chains originate from one sample sequenced in a study of neurological immune-mediated disorders. TCRdb re-analysed the 5' RACE reads in MiXCR, keeping a single row per CDR3 protein. The data contain roughly 16,000 distinct CDR3 sequences, roughly 15% of them singletons. The sample taken for sequencing was PBMCs. These receptors were taken from a man aged 55 to 70 with HTLV-1-associated myelopathy (HAM/TSP).

This clonotype was counted many times. V and J are TRBV4-2 and TRBJ1-4; the D gene is possibly TRBD1 (6 bases). The CDR3 length is 16 residues. V was trimmed by 1 base and J by 8 bases, leaving 17 bases between them. Germline V CDR1 and CDR2: LGHNA, YNFKEQ. The CDR3 nucleotides are TGTGCCAGCAGCCAAGTCGGGGGCACAGGGAGAGAAAAACTGTTTTTT. It encodes CASSQVGGTGREKLFF.

This clonotype was counted ten times or more. The chain combines TRBV5-6 with TRBJ1-3, with a possible D match to TRBD1 (6 bases). CDR1 is SGHDT and CDR2 is YYEEEE in the germline V gene. Trimming took off 2 bases at V and 2 bases at J, with 8 bases between the two ends. The CDR3 extends over 14 amino acids. DNA for the CDR3: TGTGCCAGCAGCTTAGGGGGGACTGGAAACACCATATATTTT. Translating it yields CASSLGGTGNTIYF.

This clonotype was counted at least ten times. The rearrangement joins TRBV29-1 to TRBJ1-4; 9 nucleotides align to TRBD1. Per germline, CDR1 SQVTM and CDR2 ANQGSEA. The CDR3 runs 12 residues. V lost 7 bases, J lost 6 bases, and 3 bases stayed unmatched. CDR3 loop: CSARDRDEKLFF. The DNA of the CDR3 is TGCAGCGCCCGGGACAGGGATGAAAAACTGTTTTTT.

This clonotype was seen repeatedly, ten times or more. V is TRBV5-6 and J is TRBJ2-5; TRBD1 agrees at 8 bases. CDR3 size: 14 residues. From germline, CDR1 is SGHDT and CDR2 YYEEEE. Trimming cost V 7 bases and J 1 base; bases outside gene matches: 6. CDR3 region: CASLETGVQETQYF. As DNA, the CDR3 is TGTGCCAGCCTGGAGACAGGGGTCCAAGAGACCCAGTACTTC.

This clonotype has ten or more counts. CDR3 in amino acids: CSASVSRRETQYF. The CDR3 DNA reads TGCAGTGCTAGCGTCTCCCGGCGAGAGACCCAGTACTTC. This sequence joins TRBV20-1 and TRBJ2-5; D remains ambiguous. V lost 3 bases, J lost 4 bases, and 12 bases lay in between. This CDR3 spans 13 amino acids. CDR1 DFQATT and CDR2 SNEGSKA come from the germline V gene (reference sequence).

This clonotype was seen at least ten times. The V gene is TRBV20-1, the J gene TRBJ1-2; no reliable D call. Germline loops: CDR1 DFQATT, CDR2 SNEGSKA (reference sequence). Between the trimmed V and J ends, which lost 5 bases and 3 bases, there was a span of 16 bases. The CDR3 consists of 14 residues. CDR3 sequence: CSAPPALGDYGYTF. In DNA form, the CDR3 reads TGCAGTGCTCCCCCGGCTCTTGGGGACTATGGCTACACCTTC.

This clonotype was seen many times. This chain joins TRBV20-1 and TRBJ2-1; 8 bases align to TRBD2. The CDR3 is 14 residues long. From germline, CDR1 is DFQATT and CDR2 SNEGSKA (reference sequence). J was trimmed by 3 bases and V by 0 bases; bases with no gene match: 1. DNA of the CDR3: TGCAGTGCTAGAGATCTAGCGGGCTACAATGAGCAGTTCTTC. It translates to CSARDLAGYNEQFF.

This clonotype has at least ten counts. The CDR3 DNA follows: TGTGCCAGCAGCCGGACGGTGCCTCTCTATGGCTACACCTTC. Translated: CASSRTVPLYGYTF. This chain uses TRBV3-1 with TRBJ1-2, with D uncertain. Deletions cut 4 bases from V and 4 bases from J, with 13 bases between. This CDR3 is 14 amino acids long. Germline V gene sequence: CDR1 LGHDT, CDR2 YNNKEL (reference sequence).

This clonotype was seen many times. The chain couples TRBV7-3 to TRBJ1-2, with D maybe TRBD1 (5 bases). The length of the CDR3 is 14 residues. Trimming stripped 1 base from V and 10 bases from J, with 16 bases between. The germline V gene encodes CDR1 SGHTA and CDR2 FQGTGA. The CDR3 DNA reads TGTGCCAGCAGCTTAAGGGGCAGGGAAAGCGACTACACCTTC. This encodes CASSLRGRESDYTF.

V gene TRBV20-1 combines with J gene TRBJ2-1, with D uncertain. Germline V gene lookup returns CDR1 DFQATT and CDR2 SNEGSKA (reference sequence). The CDR3 covers 12 residues. The V gene lost 5 bases and the J gene lost 3 bases, with 8 bases spanning the gap. CDR3 nucleotide sequence: TGCAGTGCTGCCTCAGTCTACAATGAGCAGTTCTTC. Its translation is CSAASVYNEQFF.

This clonotype was detected only a few times. The genes are TRBV27 and TRBJ2-3, with D maybe TRBD2 (6 bases). The length of the CDR3 is 16 residues. Germline CDR1 and CDR2: MNHEY and SMNVEV (reference sequence). The V gene lost 3 bases and the J gene lost 5 bases, with 18 bases spanning the gap. The DNA of the CDR3 is TGTGCCAGCAGTTTGGTAGCAGCCCGGAGGGGAGATACGCAGTATTTT. The encoded protein is CASSLVAARRGDTQYF.

J is TRBJ2-5 and V is TRBV4-1; 11 bases are a match to TRBD2. Germline-derived CDR1 and CDR2 are MGHRA and YSYEKL. CDR3 length equals 18 residues. With V trimmed by 0 bases and J by 1 base, 7 bases remained unmatched. The CDR3 sequence: CASSQDPVLAGAQETQYF. Here the CDR3 DNA reads TGCGCCAGCAGCCAAGACCCGGTACTAGCGGGGGCCCAAGAGACCCAGTACTTC.

In its sample, this clonotype is medium-sized (0.01 to 0.1%). The chain couples TRBV5-1 to TRBJ2-3; 7 bases are shared with TRBD2. Germline V gene data show CDR1 as SGHRS and CDR2 as YFSETQ. The CDR3 is made up of 15 amino acids. With 2 bases clipped from V and 2 bases from J, the junction kept 5 bases outside the gene matches. CDR3 DNA sequence: TGCGCCAGCAGCTTCTCCGGGGGGAACACAGATACGCAGTATTTT. Translated: CASSFSGGNTDTQYF. Using reference TRBV5-1 and TRBJ2-3 for the parts outside the CDR3, the full variable domain is KAGVTQTPRYLIKTRGQQVTLSCSPISGHRSVSWYQQTPGQGLQFLFEYFSETQRNKGNFPGRFSGRQFSNSRSEMNVSTLELGDSALYLCASSFSGGNTDTQYFGPGTRLTVL.

By sample fraction, this clonotype is medium-sized. The chain joins TRBV25-1 to TRBJ2-7; D is unclear. From germline, CDR1 is MGHDK and CDR2 SYGVNS. V lost 3 bases and J 8 bases, leaving 5 bases between the germline ends. This CDR3 spans 10 amino acids. CDR3 loop: CASSDGKQYF. The CDR3 DNA sequence: TGTGCCAGCAGTGATGGGAAGCAGTACTTC.

In its sample, this clonotype was seen many times. The chain combines TRBV7-2 with TRBJ2-1; 13 bases are shared with TRBD2. The germline V gene encodes CDR1 SGHTA and CDR2 FQGNSA. The trim removed 7 bases at V and 8 bases at J, leaving 8 bases unmatched. The CDR3 loop spans 15 amino acids. Written as DNA, the CDR3 is TGTGCCAGCAACCCACTAGCGGGGGGGCCGCATGAGCAGTTCTTC. This encodes CASNPLAGGPHEQFF.

This clonotype occurred many times. This chain uses TRBV20-1 with TRBJ2-7; 14 bases align to TRBD2. With 0 bases clipped from V and 3 bases from J, the junction kept 10 bases outside the gene matches. The CDR3 length is 18 residues. Germline V gene data show CDR1 as DFQATT and CDR2 as SNEGSKA (reference sequence). This CDR3 reads CSARDPGTSGGRIYEQYF. DNA of the CDR3: TGCAGTGCTAGAGACCCCGGGACTAGCGGGGGTAGGATCTACGAGCAGTACTTC.